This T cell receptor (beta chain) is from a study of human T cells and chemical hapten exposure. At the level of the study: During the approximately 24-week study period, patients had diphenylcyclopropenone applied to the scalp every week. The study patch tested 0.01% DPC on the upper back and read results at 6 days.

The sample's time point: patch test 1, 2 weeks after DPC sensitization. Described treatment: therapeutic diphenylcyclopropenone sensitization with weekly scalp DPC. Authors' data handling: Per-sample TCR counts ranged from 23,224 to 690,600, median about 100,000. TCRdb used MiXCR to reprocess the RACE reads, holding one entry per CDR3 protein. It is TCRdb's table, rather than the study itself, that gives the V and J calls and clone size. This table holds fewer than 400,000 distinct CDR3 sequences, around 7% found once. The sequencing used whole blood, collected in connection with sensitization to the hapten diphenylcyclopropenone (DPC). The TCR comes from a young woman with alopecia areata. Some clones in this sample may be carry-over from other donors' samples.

The CDR3: CASTPTGIYGYTF. In DNA, the CDR3 is TGTGCCAGCACCCCGACAGGGATCTATGGCTACACCTTC. J is TRBJ1-2 and V is TRBV28; TRBD1 matches 7 bases. Germline V CDR1 and CDR2: MDHEN, SYDVKM. CDR3 length: 13 amino acids. The ends lost 7 bases at V and 4 bases at J; junction bases unmatched: 6.